The 3 T cell receptor beta chains below all came from one sample that was sequenced in a study of OX40 agonist ivuxolimab in advanced cancers. The table came from immunoSEQ multiplex PCR; TCRdb's copy has only in-frame clones and leaves some out. The sample carries over 60,000 clones, around 90% recorded once. This specimen was CD4+ or CD8+ T cells sorted from blood, taken in a trial of the OX40 agonist ivuxolimab. The receptor source for this set is an adult with an advanced solid tumor such as melanoma, head and neck, liver or kidney cancer.

This chain connects TRBV4-3 to TRBJ2-3, with 10 bases matching TRBD2. The V gene's germline CDR1 is LGHNA and CDR2 YSLEER. The CDR3 is made up of 16 amino acids. The ends lost 0 bases at V and 7 bases at J; junction bases unmatched: 7. The CDR3 is CASSQERTSGTNTQYF. CDR3 DNA: TGCGCCAGCAGCCAAGAGCGGACTAGCGGAACAAATACGCAGTATTTT.

V usage is TRBV27 and J usage is TRBJ2-7; either TRBD1 or TRBD2 may supply D (5 bases each). V was pared by 5 bases and J by 2 bases, with 13 bases between. This CDR3 is built from 14 residues. Per germline, CDR1 MNHEY and CDR2 SMNVEV (reference sequence). The CDR3 nucleotides read TGTGCCAGCAGTGGTAGGGACGGTACCTACGAGCAGTACTTC. Its translation is CASSGRDGTYEQYF.

V gene TRBV6-5 combines with J gene TRBJ2-5, with 8 bases that match TRBD2. This CDR3 is built from 14 residues. V shed 5 bases, J shed 5 bases, and the junction held 7 bases outside the gene matches. Germline lookup yields CDR1 MNHEY and CDR2 SVGAGI. CDR3 sequence: CASSGGLAWETQYF. CDR3 DNA sequence: TGTGCCAGCAGTGGCGGACTAGCATGGGAGACCCAGTACTTC.